Listed here are 16 T cell receptor beta chains from one sample, sequenced in a study of response to subunit inactivated influenza vaccine. One entry per CDR3 protein results from TCRdb running MiXCR on the RT-PCR reads. The top ten hold about 10% of the sample, which has over 750,000 distinct CDR3 sequences, 21% seen once. The material sequenced was PBMCs from blood, taken approximately 5 days after vaccination. These receptors all come from a man aged 45-65 years who received an inactivated influenza vaccine.

This clonotype has more than one count but fewer than ten. The V gene is TRBV25-1, the J gene TRBJ2-7; 8 bases map to TRBD1. CDR1 is MGHDK, CDR2 SYGVNS, per germline. V shed 6 bases and J 5 bases; nucleotides not matched to a gene: 9. This CDR3 region has 14 residues. The CDR3 spells CASSLTGVVNEQYF. Written as DNA, the CDR3 is TGTGCCAGCAGCCTGACAGGGGTCGTTAACGAGCAGTACTTC.

V gene TRBV28 combines with J gene TRBJ2-5; 7 bases are a match to TRBD1. The CDR3 covers 14 residues. J was trimmed by 4 bases and V by 5 bases; bases with no gene match: 7. CDR1 is MDHEN, CDR2 SYDVKM, per germline. The CDR3 DNA reads as TGTGCCAGCAGTCTCCGGACAGGTTTAGAGACCCAGTACTTC. Translating gives CASSLRTGLETQYF. Filled out from reference TRBV28 and TRBJ2-5, the complete variable domain reads DVKVTQSSRYLVKRTGEKVFLECVQDMDHENMFWYRQDPGLGLRLIYFSYDVKMKEKGDIPEGYSVSREKKERFSLILESASTNQTSMYLCASSLRTGLETQYFGPGTRLLVL.

This clonotype was seen many times. The chain combines TRBV7-6 with TRBJ1-2; possibly TRBD1 for D (6 bases). The CDR3 is made up of 13 amino acids. The V end lost 1 base, the J end lost 6 bases, and 9 bases lay between the germline ends. CDR1 SGHVS and CDR2 FNYEAQ come from the germline V gene. CDR3 protein: CASSLVQGDGYTF. As DNA, the CDR3 is TGTGCCAGCAGCTTAGTACAGGGTGATGGCTACACCTTC.

This clonotype occurred a few times. J is TRBJ1-4 and V is TRBV28; the match to TRBD1 covers 7 bases. The V and J ends lost 6 bases and 5 bases, in that order; junction bases with no gene match: 9. Germline V lookup: CDR1 MDHEN, CDR2 SYDVKM. The CDR3 extends over 15 amino acids. The CDR3: CASSRGRGGNEKLFF. The DNA for the CDR3 is TGTGCCAGCAGCCGGGGGCGAGGGGGCAATGAAAAACTGTTTTTT. Full variable domain (rest looked up from reference TRBV28 and TRBJ1-4): DVKVTQSSRYLVKRTGEKVFLECVQDMDHENMFWYRQDPGLGLRLIYFSYDVKMKEKGDIPEGYSVSREKKERFSLILESASTNQTSMYLCASSRGRGGNEKLFFGSGTQLSVL.

This clonotype came up a few times. The rearrangement uses TRBV7-3 and TRBJ2-2; weak D call: TRBD2 (6 bases). Germline CDR1 is SGHTA and CDR2 is FQGTGA. Trimming stripped 10 bases from V and 1 base from J, with 10 bases between. CDR3 length: 13 residues. The CDR3 DNA is TGTGCCACTAGCGACGGGAACACCGGGGAGCTGTTTTTT. Its translation: CATSDGNTGELFF.

This clonotype turned up a few times. The V and J genes are TRBV6-2 or TRBV6-3 and TRBJ2-4; 8 bases align to TRBD1. CDR1 is MNHEY, CDR2 SVGEGT, per germline. Trimming cost V 0 bases and J 1 base; bases outside gene matches: 11. This CDR3 region has 19 residues. The CDR3 DNA reads TGTGCCAGCAGTTACTCCATATCAAGGACAGGGTTTGCCAAAAACATTCAGTACTTC. Translating it yields CASSYSISRTGFAKNIQYF.

The rearrangement links TRBV19 to TRBJ2-3; the match to TRBD2 covers 12 bases. CDR3 length equals 17 residues. Losses at the gene ends were 6 bases for V and 4 bases for J; bases not matched to a gene: 11. Germline CDR1 LNHDA, CDR2 SQIVND (reference sequence). CDR3 loop: CASRTSGSFLWADTQYF. The CDR3 DNA is TGTGCCAGTAGGACTAGCGGGAGCTTCCTCTGGGCAGATACGCAGTATTTT. The whole variable domain, filled in from reference TRBV19 and TRBJ2-3, reads DGGITQSPKYLFRKEGQNVTLSCEQNLNHDAMYWYRQDPGQGLRLIYYSQIVNDFQKGDIAEGYSVSREKKESFPLTVTSAQKNPTAFYLCASRTSGSFLWADTQYFGPGTRLTVL.

The sample holds many counts of this clonotype. The V call is TRBV12-3 or TRBV12-4, the J call TRBJ2-2, with TRBD1 identical over 8 bases. V lost 6 bases, J lost 1 base, and 1 base stayed unmatched. This CDR3 is 14 amino acids long. Here the CDR3 reads CASRGTGNTGELFF. CDR3 nucleotides: TGTGCCAGCAGGGGGACAGGGAACACCGGGGAGCTGTTTTTT.

The table lists this clonotype with many counts. The chain combines TRBV7-9 with TRBJ2-1; possibly TRBD2 for D (6 bases). CDR3 length: 16 residues. Trimming cost V 5 bases and J 5 bases, with 19 bases left between them. Germline lookup yields CDR1 SEHNR and CDR2 FQNEAQ (reference sequence). The CDR3 nucleotides are TGTGCCAGCAGCCCAATGAGGGTAGCGGACCACAATGAGCAGTTCTTC. Protein product: CASSPMRVADHNEQFF. Drawing the rest from reference TRBV7-9 and TRBJ2-1, the complete variable domain is DTGVSQNPRHKITKRGQNVTFRCDPISEHNRLYWYRQTLGQGPEFLTYFQNEAQLEKSRLLSDRFSAERPKGSFSTLEIQRTEQGDSAMYLCASSPMRVADHNEQFFGPGTRLTVL.

DNA of the CDR3: TGTGCCATCGGCAGGGACAGGGTAGGCAATGAGCAGTTCTTC. Translated, it gives CAIGRDRVGNEQFF. V and J are TRBV10-3 and TRBJ2-1, with 9 bases that match TRBD1. This CDR3 has 14 residues. CDR1 ENHRY and CDR2 SYGVKD come from the germline V gene. The trim removed 8 bases at V and 6 bases at J, leaving 8 bases unmatched.

There are a few counts of this clonotype. V is TRBV12-3 or TRBV12-4 and J is TRBJ1-5; 9 bases agree with TRBD1. V was clipped by 6 bases and J by 4 bases; unmatched bases: 13. The CDR3 covers 17 residues. The CDR3 reads CASRLGQGRTRNQPQHF. In nucleotides, the CDR3 is TGTGCCAGCAGATTGGGACAGGGAAGAACTAGGAATCAGCCCCAGCATTTT.

This sequence joins TRBV5-6 and TRBJ2-7; perhaps TRBD1 as D (6 bases). This CDR3 comprises 14 residues. V lost 1 base to trimming and J lost 2 bases, with 10 bases between them. Looked up from germline, CDR1 is SGHDT and CDR2 is YYEEEE. The CDR3 nucleotides are TGTGCCAGCAGCTTGCCGTCAGGGGCCTACGAGCAGTACTTC. Translated, it gives CASSLPSGAYEQYF.

The V gene is TRBV14, the J gene TRBJ2-3; 14 nucleotides line up with TRBD2. Germline V gene lookup returns CDR1 SGHDN and CDR2 FVKESK. V dropped 7 bases and J dropped 5; count of bases not matched to a gene: 5. The CDR3 extends over 15 amino acids. CDR3 DNA: TGTGCCAGCAAAGCCGGACTAGCGGGAGGAGATACGCAGTATTTT. Translation: CASKAGLAGGDTQYF. Looking up the rest from reference TRBV14 and TRBJ2-3 gives the full variable domain: EAGVTQFPSHSVIEKGQTVTLRCDPISGHDNLYWYRRVMGKEIKFLLHFVKESKQDESGMPNNRFLAERTGGTYSTLKVQPAELEDSGVYFCASKAGLAGGDTQYFGPGTRLTVL.

This clonotype was seen a few times. The chain uses TRBV12-3 or TRBV12-4 and TRBJ1-1; a possible D gene is TRBD1 (6 bases). This CDR3 comprises 15 residues. Trimming stripped 3 bases from V and 6 bases from J, with 17 bases between. The CDR3 loop is CASSFGGGPFAEAFF. In nucleotides, the CDR3 is TGTGCCAGCAGTTTTGGGGGGGGCCCTTTTGCTGAAGCTTTCTTT.

V usage is TRBV5-4 and J usage is TRBJ2-5; 11 bases fit TRBD2. V shed 4 bases, J shed 7 bases, and the junction held 15 bases outside the gene matches. Per the germline V gene, CDR1 is SGHNT and CDR2 is YYREEE (reference sequence). The CDR3 length is 17 residues. CDR3 DNA: TGTGCCAGCAGCCCCGGGACTAGCGGAACCTATTCGGGGACCCAGTACTTC. Its translation is CASSPGTSGTYSGTQYF.

Points on this clonotype: A read error may be the cause here, since a much bigger clone is one base away. V usage is TRBV7-6 and J usage is TRBJ2-1; 7 bases are shared with TRBD2. The CDR3 is 16 residues long. The trim removed 4 bases at V and 3 bases at J, leaving 9 bases unmatched. CDR1 SGHVS and CDR2 FNYEAQ come from the germline V gene. This CDR3 reads CASSSVGGTHYNEQFF. In DNA, the CDR3 is TGTGCCAGCAGCTCAGTCGGGGGGACCCACTACAATGAGCAGTTCTTC.